This is a list of T cell receptor beta chains from one sample in a study of CD8+ T cells in alopecia areata. Produced via immunoSEQ multiplex PCR; TCRdb's table is partial and in-frame only. The table shows 60,000 to 85,000 clones, with 25% to 30% occurring only once. This sample comprised CD8+ T cells sorted from blood, obtained at week 4, from a patient treated with tofacitinib. The receptors derive from a human donor with alopecia areata. The conserved cysteine and the conserved F or W are not part of the CDR3 here. Not every row has a clone size; where given, it reads once, few, many or a size class.

TRBV30,few,AGRWAWGTQY
TRBV18,.,ASSPDRGTEAF
TRBV7-9,.,ASSSRPEQPQH
TRBV13,.,ASSLVLRDRLF
TRBV5-4,.,ASSLDGTDRTF
TRBV19,few,ASSASNQPQH
TRBV30,.,ACWTSGRGNTGELF
TRBV27,.,ASSPQGHEETQY
TRBV7-9,.,ASSLVRLAVSSYNEQF
TRBV27,few,ASSLSNGYEQY
TRBV9,many,ASSDGTDQPQH
TRBV30,.,AWSAPGGQPQH
TRBV7-2,.,ASSFSRLAGATDTQY
TRBV19,.,ASSISGGNGYT
TRBV29-1,.,SVPGPDGYT
TRBV15,few,ATSREGRDGYT
TRBV7-9,few,ASSDNNQPQH